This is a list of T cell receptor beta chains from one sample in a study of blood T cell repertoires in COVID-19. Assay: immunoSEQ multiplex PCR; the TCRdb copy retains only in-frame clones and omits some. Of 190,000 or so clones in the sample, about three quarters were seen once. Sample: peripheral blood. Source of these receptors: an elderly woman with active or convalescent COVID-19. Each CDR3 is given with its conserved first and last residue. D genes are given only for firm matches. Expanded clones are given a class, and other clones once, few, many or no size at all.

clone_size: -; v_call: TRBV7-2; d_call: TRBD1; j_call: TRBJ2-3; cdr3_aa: CASSPPWWVGQGTDTQYF; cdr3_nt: TGTGCCAGCAGCCCGCCCTGGTGGGTGGGACAGGGAACAGATACGCAGTATTTT
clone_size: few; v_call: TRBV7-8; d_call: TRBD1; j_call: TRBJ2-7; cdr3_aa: CASSFSDRGPEQYF; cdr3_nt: TGTGCCAGCAGCTTCTCGGACAGGGGCCCCGAGCAGTACTTC
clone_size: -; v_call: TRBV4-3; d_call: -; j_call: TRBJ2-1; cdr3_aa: CASSQEEGREQFF; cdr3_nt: TGCGCCAGCAGCCAAGAGGAGGGCCGCGAGCAGTTCTTC
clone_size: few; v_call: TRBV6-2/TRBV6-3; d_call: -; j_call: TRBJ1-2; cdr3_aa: CASSTGGASGYTF; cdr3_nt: TGTGCCAGCAGTACCGGGGGGGCGAGTGGCTACACCTTC
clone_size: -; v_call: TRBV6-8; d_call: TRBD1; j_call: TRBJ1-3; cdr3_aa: CASSRGQGVSGNTIYF; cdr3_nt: TGTGCCAGCAGCCGGGGACAGGGGGTCTCTGGAAACACCATATATTTT
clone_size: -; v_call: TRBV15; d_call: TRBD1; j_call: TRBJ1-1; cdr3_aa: CATGRDRNTEAFF; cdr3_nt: TGTGCCACTGGAAGGGACAGGAACACTGAAGCTTTCTTT
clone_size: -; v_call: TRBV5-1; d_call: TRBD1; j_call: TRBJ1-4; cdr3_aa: CASSPGQGAGEKLFF; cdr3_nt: TGCGCCAGCAGCCCTGGTCAGGGGGCGGGTGAAAAACTGTTTTTT
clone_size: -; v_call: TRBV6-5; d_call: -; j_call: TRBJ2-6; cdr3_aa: CATLTGYSGANVLTF; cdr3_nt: TGTGCCACCCTGACAGGCTACTCTGGGGCCAACGTCCTGACTTTC
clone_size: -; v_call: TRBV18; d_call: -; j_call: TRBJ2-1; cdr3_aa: CASSPEGSSYNEQFF; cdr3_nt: TGTGCCAGCTCACCGGAGGGGAGCTCCTACAATGAGCAGTTCTTC
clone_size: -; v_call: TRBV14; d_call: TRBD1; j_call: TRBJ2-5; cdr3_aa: CASSLPGQGTETQYF; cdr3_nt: TGTGCCAGCAGCCTTCCGGGACAGGGGACGGAGACCCAGTACTTC
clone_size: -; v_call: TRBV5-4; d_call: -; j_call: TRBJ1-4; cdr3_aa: CASSLDQGGEKLFF; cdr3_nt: TGTGCCAGCAGCTTGGATCAGGGTGGGGAAAAACTGTTTTTT
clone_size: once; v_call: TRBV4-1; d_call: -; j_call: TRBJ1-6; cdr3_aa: CASSQDQGGSGFAYNSPLHF; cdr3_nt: TGCGCCAGCAGCCAAGATCAGGGAGGGAGCGGGTTTGCCTATAATTCACCCCTCCACTTT
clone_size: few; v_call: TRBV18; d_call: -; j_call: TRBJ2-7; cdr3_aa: CASSPGGGAGGEQYF; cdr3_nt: TGTGCCAGCTCACCAGGAGGGGGCGCAGGGGGCGAGCAGTACTTC
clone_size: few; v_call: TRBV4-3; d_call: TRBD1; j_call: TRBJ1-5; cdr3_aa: CASGWTGSNQPQHF; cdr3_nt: TGCGCCAGCGGCTGGACAGGCAGCAATCAGCCCCAGCATTTT
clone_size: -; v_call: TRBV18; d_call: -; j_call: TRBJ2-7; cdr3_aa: CASSPQGARGEDEQYF; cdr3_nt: TGTGCCAGCTCACCACAGGGGGCGCGGGGGGAGGACGAGCAGTACTTC
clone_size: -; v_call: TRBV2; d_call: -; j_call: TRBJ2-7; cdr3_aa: CASSLRGKRYEQYF; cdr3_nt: TGTGCCAGCAGTTTAAGGGGAAAAAGATACGAGCAGTACTTC
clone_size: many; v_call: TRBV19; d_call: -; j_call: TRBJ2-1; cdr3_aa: CASSIASNEQFF; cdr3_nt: TGTGCCAGTAGTATCGCCAGCAATGAGCAGTTCTTC
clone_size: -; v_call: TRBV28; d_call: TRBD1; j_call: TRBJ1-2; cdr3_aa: CASSSGGIAYTF; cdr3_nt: TGTGCCAGCAGTTCAGGGGGAATCGCCTACACCTTC
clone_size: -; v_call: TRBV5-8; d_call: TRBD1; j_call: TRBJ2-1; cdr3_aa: CASSFRGTAYNEQFF; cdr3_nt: TGTGCCAGCAGCTTTAGAGGGACAGCCTACAATGAGCAGTTCTTC
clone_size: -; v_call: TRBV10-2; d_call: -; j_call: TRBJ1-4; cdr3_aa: CASRPGLPPTNEKLFF; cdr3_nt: TGCGCCAGCAGGCCGGGACTTCCGCCGACTAATGAAAAACTGTTTTTT
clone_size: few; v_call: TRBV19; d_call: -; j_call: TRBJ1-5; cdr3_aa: CASSFRLSQPQHF; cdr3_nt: TGTGCCAGTAGTTTCCGCCTCAGTCAGCCCCAGCATTTT
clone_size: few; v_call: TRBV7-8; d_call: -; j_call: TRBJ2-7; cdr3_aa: CASSLASFLDEQYF; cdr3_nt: TGTGCCAGCAGCTTAGCGTCTTTTTTAGACGAGCAGTACTTC
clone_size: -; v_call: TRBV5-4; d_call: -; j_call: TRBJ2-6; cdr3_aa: CASSPDGVASGANVLTF; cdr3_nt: TGTGCCAGCAGCCCGGACGGGGTGGCCTCTGGGGCCAACGTCCTGACTTTC
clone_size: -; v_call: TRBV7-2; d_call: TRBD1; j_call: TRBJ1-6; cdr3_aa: CASSATAGQGANNSPLHF; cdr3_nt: TGTGCCAGCAGCGCAACAGCTGGACAGGGCGCAAATAATTCACCCCTCCACTTT
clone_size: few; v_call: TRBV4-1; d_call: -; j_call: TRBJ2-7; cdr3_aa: CASSLEREVYEQYF; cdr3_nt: TGCGCCAGCAGCCTCGAGAGGGAGGTCTACGAGCAGTACTTC
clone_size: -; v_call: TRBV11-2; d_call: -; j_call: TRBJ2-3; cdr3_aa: CAESRQGLEADTQYF; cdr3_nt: TGTGCAGAGAGCAGGCAGGGGCTGGAAGCAGATACGCAGTATTTT
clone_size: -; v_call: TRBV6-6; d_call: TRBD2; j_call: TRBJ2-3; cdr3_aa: CASKAGGSDTQYF; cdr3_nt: TGTGCCAGCAAAGCGGGGGGCTCAGATACGCAGTATTTT
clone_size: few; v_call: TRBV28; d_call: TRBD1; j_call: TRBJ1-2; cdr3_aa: CASSSNRGHNYGYTF; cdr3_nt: TGTGCCAGCAGTTCGAACAGGGGGCACAACTATGGCTACACCTTC
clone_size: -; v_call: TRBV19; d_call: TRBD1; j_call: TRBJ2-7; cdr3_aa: CASNRATGVSEQYF; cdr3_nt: TGTGCCAGTAATAGGGCGACAGGGGTGAGCGAGCAGTACTTC